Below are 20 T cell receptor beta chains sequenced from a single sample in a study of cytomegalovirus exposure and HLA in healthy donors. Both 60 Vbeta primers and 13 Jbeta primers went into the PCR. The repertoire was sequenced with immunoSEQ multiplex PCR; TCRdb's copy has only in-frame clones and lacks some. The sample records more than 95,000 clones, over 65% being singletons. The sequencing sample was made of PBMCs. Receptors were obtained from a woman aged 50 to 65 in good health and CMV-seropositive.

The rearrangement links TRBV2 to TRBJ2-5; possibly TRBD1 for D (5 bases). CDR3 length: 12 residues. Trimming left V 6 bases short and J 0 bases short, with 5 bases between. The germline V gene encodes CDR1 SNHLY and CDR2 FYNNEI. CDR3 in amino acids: CASRDNQETQYF. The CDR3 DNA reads TGTGCCAGCAGGGACAACCAAGAGACCCAGTACTTC.

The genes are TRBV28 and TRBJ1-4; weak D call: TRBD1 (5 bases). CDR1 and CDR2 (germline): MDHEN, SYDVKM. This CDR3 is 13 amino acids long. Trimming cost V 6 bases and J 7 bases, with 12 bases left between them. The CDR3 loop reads CASSPRTSEKLFF. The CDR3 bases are TGTGCCAGCAGCCCAAGGACAAGTGAAAAACTGTTTTTT.

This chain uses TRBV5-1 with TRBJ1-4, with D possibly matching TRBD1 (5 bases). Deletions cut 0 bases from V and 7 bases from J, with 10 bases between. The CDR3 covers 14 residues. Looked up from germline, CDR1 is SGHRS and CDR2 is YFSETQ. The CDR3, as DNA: TGCGCCAGCAGCTTGGAAGTACAGGTTGAAAAACTGTTTTTT. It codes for CASSLEVQVEKLFF. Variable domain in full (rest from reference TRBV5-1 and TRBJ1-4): KAGVTQTPRYLIKTRGQQVTLSCSPISGHRSVSWYQQTPGQGLQFLFEYFSETQRNKGNFPGRFSGRQFSNSRSEMNVSTLELGDSALYLCASSLEVQVEKLFFGSGTQLSVL.

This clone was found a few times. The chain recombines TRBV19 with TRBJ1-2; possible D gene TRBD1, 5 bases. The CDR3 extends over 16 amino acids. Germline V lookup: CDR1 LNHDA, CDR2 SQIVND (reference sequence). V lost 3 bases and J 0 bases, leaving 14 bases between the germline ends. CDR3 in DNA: TGTGCCAGTAGTATTGGGTGGGGCTCGACTAACTATGGCTACACCTTC. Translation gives CASSIGWGSTNYGYTF.

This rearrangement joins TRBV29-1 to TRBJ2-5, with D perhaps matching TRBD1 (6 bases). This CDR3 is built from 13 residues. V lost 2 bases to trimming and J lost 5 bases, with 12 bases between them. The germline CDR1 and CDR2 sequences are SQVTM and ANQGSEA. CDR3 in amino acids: CSVEKQGGETQYF. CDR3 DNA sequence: TGCAGCGTTGAAAAACAGGGCGGCGAGACCCAGTACTTC.

The CDR3 loop reads CASSLEMTAPNTEAFF. The CDR3 coding sequence is TGTGCCAGCAGCTTAGAAATGACAGCACCTAACACTGAAGCTTTCTTT. The chain is built from TRBV7-9 and TRBJ1-1; possible D gene TRBD1, 5 bases. V was shortened by 1 base and J by 2 bases, with 14 bases between the two germline ends. CDR1 and CDR2 from the germline V gene are SEHNR and FQNEAQ (reference sequence). This CDR3 has 16 residues.

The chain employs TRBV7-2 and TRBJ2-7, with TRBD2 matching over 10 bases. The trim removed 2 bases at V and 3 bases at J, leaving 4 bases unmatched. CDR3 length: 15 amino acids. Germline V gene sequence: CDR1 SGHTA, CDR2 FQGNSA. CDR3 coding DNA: TGTGCCAGCAGCTTATGGGTAGCGGGAGGCTACGAGCAGTACTTC. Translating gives CASSLWVAGGYEQYF.

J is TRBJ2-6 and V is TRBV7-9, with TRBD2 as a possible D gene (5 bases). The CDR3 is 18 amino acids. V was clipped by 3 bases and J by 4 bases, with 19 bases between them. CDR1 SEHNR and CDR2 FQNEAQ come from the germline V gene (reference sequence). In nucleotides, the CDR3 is TGTGCCAGCAGCTTGGCAGGCGGACGGAGGTTCGGGGCCAACGTCCTGACTTTC. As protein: CASSLAGGRRFGANVLTF.

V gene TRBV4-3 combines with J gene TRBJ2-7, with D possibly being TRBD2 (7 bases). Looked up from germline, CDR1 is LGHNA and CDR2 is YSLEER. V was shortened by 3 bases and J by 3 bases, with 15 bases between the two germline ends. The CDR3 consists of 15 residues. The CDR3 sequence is CASSHGNGGLYEQYF. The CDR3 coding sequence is TGCGCCAGCAGCCACGGAAACGGGGGGCTCTACGAGCAGTACTTC.

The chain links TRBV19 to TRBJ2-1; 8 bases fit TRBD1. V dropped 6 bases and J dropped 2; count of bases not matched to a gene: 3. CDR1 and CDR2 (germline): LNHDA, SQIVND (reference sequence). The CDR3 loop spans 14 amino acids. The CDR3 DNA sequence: TGTGCCAGTAGCGAACAGGGGGCCTACAATGAGCAGTTCTTC. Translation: CASSEQGAYNEQFF.

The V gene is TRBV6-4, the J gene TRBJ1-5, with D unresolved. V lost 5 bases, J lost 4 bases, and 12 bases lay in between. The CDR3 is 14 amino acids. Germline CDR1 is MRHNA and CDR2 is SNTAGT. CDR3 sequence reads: CASSREGGNQPQHF. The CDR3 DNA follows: TGTGCCAGCAGTAGGGAGGGCGGTAATCAGCCCCAGCATTTT.

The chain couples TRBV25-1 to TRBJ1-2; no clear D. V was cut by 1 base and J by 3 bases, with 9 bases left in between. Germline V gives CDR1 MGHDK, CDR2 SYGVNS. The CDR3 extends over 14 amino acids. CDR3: CASSESPRHYGYTF. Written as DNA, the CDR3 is TGTGCCAGCAGTGAATCCCCCAGGCACTATGGCTACACCTTC.

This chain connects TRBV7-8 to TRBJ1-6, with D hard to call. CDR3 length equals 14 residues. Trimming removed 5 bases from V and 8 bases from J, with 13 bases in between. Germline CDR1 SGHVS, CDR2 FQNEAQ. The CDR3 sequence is CASSPRIQDSPLHF. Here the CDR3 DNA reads TGTGCCAGCAGCCCTCGAATACAAGATTCACCCCTCCACTTT.

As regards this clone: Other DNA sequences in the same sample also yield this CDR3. The chain's CDR3 is CSVGTGTYEQYF. The CDR3 nucleotides are TGCAGCGTCGGAACAGGGACCTACGAGCAGTACTTC. The chain carries TRBV29-1 and TRBJ2-7, with D maybe TRBD1 (6 bases). V lost 6 bases and J lost 2, with 11 bases in between. The V gene's germline CDR1 is SQVTM and CDR2 ANQGSEA. CDR3 length equals 12 residues.

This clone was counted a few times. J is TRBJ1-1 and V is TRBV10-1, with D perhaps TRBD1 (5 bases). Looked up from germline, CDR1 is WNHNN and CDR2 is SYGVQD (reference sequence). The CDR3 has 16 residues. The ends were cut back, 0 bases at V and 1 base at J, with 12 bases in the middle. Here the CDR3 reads CASSESGGGRNTEAFF. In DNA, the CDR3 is TGCGCCAGCAGTGAGTCGGGGGGAGGGCGGAACACTGAAGCTTTCTTT.

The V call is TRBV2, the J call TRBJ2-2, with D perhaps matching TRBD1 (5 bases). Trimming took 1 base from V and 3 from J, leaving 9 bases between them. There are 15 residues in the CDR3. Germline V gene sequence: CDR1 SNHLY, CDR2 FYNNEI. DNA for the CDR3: TGTGCCAGCAGTGAAGGCCAGGGATACACCGGGGAGCTGTTTTTT. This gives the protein CASSEGQGYTGELFF.

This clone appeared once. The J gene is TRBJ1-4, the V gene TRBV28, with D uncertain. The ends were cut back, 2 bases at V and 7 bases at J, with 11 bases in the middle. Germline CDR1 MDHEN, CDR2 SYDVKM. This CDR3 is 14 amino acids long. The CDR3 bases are TGTGCCAGCAGTTTAAGGGCAGAGGGTGAAAAACTGTTTTTT. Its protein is CASSLRAEGEKLFF.

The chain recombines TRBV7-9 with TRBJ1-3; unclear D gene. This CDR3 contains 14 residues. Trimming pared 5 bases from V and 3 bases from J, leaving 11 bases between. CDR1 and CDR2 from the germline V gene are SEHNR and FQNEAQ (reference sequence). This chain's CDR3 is CASSPINDGNTIYF. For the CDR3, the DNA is TGTGCCAGCAGCCCTATCAACGATGGAAACACCATATATTTT.

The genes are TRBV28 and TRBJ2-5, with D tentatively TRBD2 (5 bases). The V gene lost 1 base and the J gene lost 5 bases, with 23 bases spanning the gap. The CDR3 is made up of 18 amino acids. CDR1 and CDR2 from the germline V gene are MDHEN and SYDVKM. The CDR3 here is CASSLSPGLGSVVETQYF. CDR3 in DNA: TGTGCCAGCAGTTTATCCCCCGGGTTAGGTAGCGTGGTGGAGACCCAGTACTTC.

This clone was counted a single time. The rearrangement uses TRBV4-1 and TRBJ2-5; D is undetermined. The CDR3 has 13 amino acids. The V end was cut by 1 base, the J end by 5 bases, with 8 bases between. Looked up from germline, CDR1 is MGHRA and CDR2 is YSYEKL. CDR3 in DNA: TGCGCCAGCAGCCAAGGGTGGGCCGAGACCCAGTACTTC. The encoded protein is CASSQGWAETQYF.